Listed here are 30 T cell receptor beta chains from one sample, sequenced in a study of T cell changes during pregnancy in multiple sclerosis. The data were produced by immunoSEQ multiplex PCR, yet TCRdb's version contains in-frame clones alone and is incomplete. The table lists tens of thousands of clones, over 75% of them singletons. The sequences come from CD4+ T cells from peripheral blood mononuclear cells, collected in the third trimester of pregnancy. The source of these receptors is a female donor with multiple sclerosis, enrolled in a pregnancy study.

The V gene is TRBV7-3, the J gene TRBJ2-3; D may be TRBD2 (6 bases). This CDR3 is built from 15 residues. Trimming left V 1 base short and J 1 base short, with 9 bases between. Germline CDR1 SGHTA, CDR2 FQGTGA. In DNA form, the CDR3 reads TGTGCCAGCAGCTTAAGGGGGGTTGGCACAGATACGCAGTATTTT. Translated: CASSLRGVGTDTQYF.

The rearrangement joins TRBV5-5 to TRBJ2-7, with 8 bases identical to TRBD1. V trimming: 4 bases; J trimming: 2 bases; junction bases outside the gene matches: 8. The germline CDR1 and CDR2 sequences are SGHKS and YYEKEE (reference sequence). The CDR3 totals 15 residues. The CDR3 spells CASSHTGQVTYEQYF. As DNA, the CDR3 is TGTGCCAGCAGCCACACGGGACAGGTAACCTACGAGCAGTACTTC.

The chain has TRBV2 and TRBJ2-5; D is possibly TRBD2 (5 bases). CDR1 and CDR2 (germline): SNHLY, FYNNEI. V was trimmed by 8 bases and J by 5 bases, leaving 18 bases between them. This CDR3 has 14 amino acids. The DNA for the CDR3 is TGTGCCAGCTCGGGATTGAGAAGTGGGGAGACCCAGTACTTC. Its protein is CASSGLRSGETQYF.

V and J are TRBV28 and TRBJ2-1; 8 bases map to TRBD1. Germline trimming cut 7 bases from V and 1 base from J; bases unmatched to any gene: 3. The CDR3 contains 14 residues. CDR1 and CDR2 (germline): MDHEN, SYDVKM. This chain's CDR3 is CASTGGPSYNEQFF. In nucleotides, the CDR3 is TGTGCCAGCACAGGGGGCCCTTCCTACAATGAGCAGTTCTTC.

The V call is TRBV5-4, the J call TRBJ1-2; unclear D gene. The CDR3 is made up of 16 amino acids. V was cut by 2 bases and J by 3 bases, with 17 bases left in between. Germline-derived CDR1 and CDR2 are SGHNT and YYREEE (reference sequence). The CDR3 region is CASSLGQVSRDYGYTF. The CDR3, as DNA: TGTGCCAGCAGCTTAGGCCAGGTTTCGCGGGACTATGGCTACACCTTC.

V gene TRBV27 combines with J gene TRBJ1-2; 11 bases fit TRBD1. The CDR3 extends over 15 amino acids. CDR1 is MNHEY, CDR2 SMNVEV, per germline (reference sequence). V gave up 5 bases and J gave up 6 bases; unmatched junction bases: 8. The CDR3 region is CASSPWTGGADGYTF. The CDR3 DNA is TGTGCCAGCAGTCCGTGGACAGGGGGCGCCGATGGCTACACCTTC.

The gene calls are TRBV18 and TRBJ2-7, with TRBD2 matching over 9 bases. Germline CDR1 KGHSH, CDR2 LQKENI. V was clipped by 3 bases and J by 2 bases; unmatched bases: 8. The CDR3 has 16 residues. The CDR3 nucleotides read TGTGCCAGCTCACCCAGATTAGCGGGAGAGACCTACGAGCAGTACTTC. Translating gives CASSPRLAGETYEQYF.

V is TRBV7-2 and J is TRBJ1-5; weak D call: TRBD1 (5 bases). Germline CDR1 is SGHTA and CDR2 is FQGNSA. Trimming cost V 1 base and J 0 bases, with 16 bases left between them. This CDR3 contains 18 residues. CDR3 residues: CASSLEGWGGISNQPQHF. The CDR3 DNA reads as TGTGCCAGCAGCTTAGAGGGGTGGGGGGGAATTAGCAATCAGCCCCAGCATTTT.

In DNA, the CDR3 is TGTGCCAGCAGCCCCCCCGGGACTAGCGGGAGCTATGAGCAGTTCTTC. This gives the protein CASSPPGTSGSYEQFF. V and J are TRBV9 and TRBJ2-1, with 14 nucleotides matching TRBD2. Germline trimming cut 4 bases from V and 8 bases from J; bases unmatched to any gene: 8. The germline CDR1 and CDR2 sequences are SGDLS and YYNGEE. The CDR3 runs 16 residues.

This clone was detected once. The chain links TRBV2 to TRBJ2-7; D perhaps matches TRBD1 (6 bases). CDR3 size: 13 residues. Trimming removed 6 bases from V and 5 bases from J, with 14 bases in between. Germline V CDR1 and CDR2: SNHLY, FYNNEI. The CDR3 reads CASRPRTGNEQYF. CDR3 nucleotide sequence: TGTGCCAGCAGACCTCGTACAGGGAACGAGCAGTACTTC.

The chain is built from TRBV5-1 and TRBJ1-6; 10 positions match TRBD1. Germline V lookup: CDR1 SGHRS, CDR2 YFSETQ. The CDR3 spans 15 residues. Trimming took 4 bases from V and 6 from J; bases not matched to a gene: 4. CDR3 DNA sequence: TGCGCCAGCAGCACCCGGGACAGGGGTAATTCACCCCTCCACTTT. Translating gives CASSTRDRGNSPLHF.

The gene calls are TRBV6-5 and TRBJ2-2, with 9 bases fitting TRBD2. CDR3 size: 14 residues. From germline, CDR1 is MNHEY and CDR2 SVGAGI. V trimming: 2 bases; J trimming: 7 bases; junction bases outside the gene matches: 2. Here the CDR3 reads CASSYEAGGGELFF. The CDR3 DNA follows: TGTGCCAGCAGTTACGAAGCGGGAGGCGGGGAGCTGTTTTTT.

This clone was detected only once. The chain couples TRBV19 to TRBJ1-5, with D possibly being TRBD1 (6 bases). Germline-derived CDR1 and CDR2 are LNHDA and SQIVND (reference sequence). V lost 2 bases and J 5 bases, leaving 13 bases between the germline ends. This CDR3 region has 15 residues. CDR3 in amino acids: CASSILAQGHQPQHF. The CDR3 coding sequence is TGTGCCAGTAGTATACTCGCCCAGGGGCATCAGCCCCAGCATTTT.

The J gene is TRBJ2-2, the V gene TRBV5-4; 7 bases match TRBD1. CDR1 and CDR2 from the germline V gene are SGHNT and YYREEE (reference sequence). The CDR3 is 15 residues long. V lost 5 bases, J lost 1 base, and 5 bases stayed unmatched. The CDR3 bases are TGTGCCAGCAGTTCAGGGGGAGTGAACACCGGGGAGCTGTTTTTT. This sequence encodes CASSSGGVNTGELFF.

In nucleotides, the CDR3 is TGTGCCAGCTCACGACGAGCACAGGGGACTAGCGGGAGTCCGACAGATACGCAGTATTTT. Protein sequence: CASSRRAQGTSGSPTDTQYF. V is TRBV18 and J is TRBJ2-3, with TRBD2 matching over 14 bases. J lost 3 bases, V lost 4 bases, and 15 bases had no gene match. Germline CDR1 reads KGHSH; CDR2 reads LQKENI. The CDR3 covers 20 residues.

This rearrangement joins TRBV25-1 to TRBJ2-6; 9 bases fit TRBD1. Germline V gives CDR1 MGHDK, CDR2 SYGVNS. V dropped 5 bases and J dropped 2; count of bases not matched to a gene: 7. The CDR3 contains 17 residues. This chain's CDR3 is CASSLTGGPTGANVLTF. The CDR3 DNA reads TGTGCCAGCAGTCTTACAGGGGGCCCTACTGGGGCCAACGTCCTGACTTTC.

The chain couples TRBV15 to TRBJ2-1; 9 bases line up with TRBD2. This CDR3 is 15 amino acids long. CDR1 is LNHNV and CDR2 is YYDKDF in the germline V gene (reference sequence). With V trimmed by 3 bases and J by 5 bases, 5 bases remained unmatched. CDR3 sequence (DNA): TGTGCCACCAGCAGTGCGGGAGGGAGGAACAATGAGCAGTTCTTC. Its translation: CATSSAGGRNNEQFF. The complete variable domain, with remaining parts taken from reference TRBV15 and TRBJ2-1, reads DAMVIQNPRYQVTQFGKPVTLSCSQTLNHNVMYWYQQKSSQAPKLLFHYYDKDFNNEADTPDNFQSRRPNTSFCFLDIRSPGLGDTAMYLCATSSAGGRNNEQFFGPGTRLTVL.

The CDR3 DNA sequence: TGCAGCGTTGAAGAGGTGGGGACAGGGTCCTACGAGCAGTACTTC. Its translation: CSVEEVGTGSYEQYF. This chain links TRBV29-1 with TRBJ2-7, with 9 positions matching TRBD1. J was trimmed by 1 base and V by 0 bases; bases with no gene match: 4. CDR3 length: 15 residues. The germline V gene has CDR1 SQVTM and CDR2 ANQGSEA.

This rearrangement joins TRBV2 to TRBJ1-4; D gene unclear. This CDR3 has 14 residues. V lost 6 bases, J lost 4 bases, and 12 bases lay in between. Germline CDR1 is SNHLY and CDR2 is FYNNEI. CDR3 loop: CASRDGMLNEKLFF. The CDR3 bases are TGTGCCAGCAGGGACGGGATGCTTAATGAAAAACTGTTTTTT. Drawing the rest from reference TRBV2 and TRBJ1-4, the complete variable domain is EPEVTQTPSHQVTQMGQEVILRCVPISNHLYFYWYRQILGQKVEFLVSFYNNEISEKSEIFDDQFSVERPDGSNFTLKIRSTKLEDSAMYFCASRDGMLNEKLFFGSGTQLSVL.

The chain carries TRBV9 and TRBJ2-3; D unclear. Trimming shortened V by 1 base and J by 2 bases, and 5 bases separated the two germline ends. The CDR3 loop spans 13 amino acids. Germline CDR1 reads SGDLS; CDR2 reads YYNGEE. The CDR3 coding sequence is TGTGCCAGCAGCGTACTCTCCACAGATACGCAGTATTTT. Residues: CASSVLSTDTQYF.

The genes are TRBV7-2 and TRBJ1-4; D is perhaps TRBD1 (5 bases). The CDR3 spans 15 residues. V lost 3 bases and J 2 bases, leaving 10 bases between the germline ends. Germline loops: CDR1 SGHTA, CDR2 FQGNSA. In nucleotides, the CDR3 is TGTGCCAGCAGCTTCCCCGGGGGTACTAATGAAAAACTGTTTTTT. It specifies CASSFPGGTNEKLFF.

This chain links TRBV2 with TRBJ1-2, with D unresolved. The V and J ends lost 3 bases and 3 bases respectively, with 8 bases between them. The germline V gene has CDR1 SNHLY and CDR2 FYNNEI. This CDR3 spans 13 amino acids. The CDR3 spells CASSDLRDYGYTF. In DNA, the CDR3 is TGTGCCAGCAGTGACTTGAGGGACTATGGCTACACCTTC.

This clone was detected only a few times. The J gene is TRBJ2-7, the V gene TRBV27; TRBD1 matches 8 bases. The CDR3 covers 15 residues. CDR1 MNHEY and CDR2 SMNVEV come from the germline V gene (reference sequence). V dropped 7 bases and J dropped 2; count of bases not matched to a gene: 10. CDR3 coding DNA: TGTGCCAGCAAAGGGGTGGGGACAGGAACCTACGAGCAGTACTTC. It encodes CASKGVGTGTYEQYF.

The genes are TRBV5-1 and TRBJ2-5, with a possible D match to TRBD1 (6 bases). The germline CDR1 and CDR2 sequences are SGHRS and YFSETQ. Trimming shortened V by 4 bases and J by 1 base, and 14 bases separated the two germline ends. The CDR3 totals 15 residues. CDR3 nucleotide sequence: TGCGCCAGCAGCCCCGACAGGCGCCTCCAAGAGACCCAGTACTTC. It codes for CASSPDRRLQETQYF.

This chain links TRBV5-1 with TRBJ1-1, with 7 bases lining up with TRBD1. Germline assignment: CDR1 SGHRS and CDR2 YFSETQ. V was clipped by 2 bases and J by 4 bases; unmatched bases: 2. CDR3 length: 13 residues. Here the CDR3 DNA reads TGCGCCAGCAGCTTATCAGGGGGCACTGAAGCTTTCTTT. It encodes CASSLSGGTEAFF.

CDR3 nucleotide sequence: TGCAGCGTTCGGCTAGCGGGAACTGAGCAGTTCTTC. Its translation is CSVRLAGTEQFF. This chain uses TRBV29-1 with TRBJ2-1; 9 positions match TRBD2. The CDR3 contains 12 residues. After removal of 5 bases from V and 9 bases from J, the junction contained 5 bases not matched to a gene. CDR1 and CDR2 from the germline V gene are SQVTM and ANQGSEA.

V usage is TRBV7-9 and J usage is TRBJ1-5; D not certain. V lost 2 bases and J 3 bases, leaving 2 bases between the germline ends. Germline CDR1 reads SEHNR; CDR2 reads FQNEAQ (reference sequence). The CDR3 is 12 amino acids. The CDR3 spells CASSLLNQPQHF. CDR3 nucleotides: TGTGCCAGCAGCTTACTCAATCAGCCCCAGCATTTT.

A remark on this clone: Compared with germline, one end of the junction differs, possibly owing to a read error. The chain is built from TRBV7-2 and TRBJ2-7, with TRBD1 matching 8 bases. Germline values: CDR1 SGHTA, CDR2 FQGNSA. The CDR3 extends over 16 amino acids. The CDR3 loop is CASTLRARTGNYEQYF. CDR3 nucleotides: TGTGCCAGCACCTTAAGGGCTAGGACAGGGAACTACGAGCAGTACTTC.

The rearrangement links TRBV6-4 to TRBJ1-1, with 11 bases aligning to TRBD1. The germline CDR1 and CDR2 sequences are MRHNA and SNTAGT. The CDR3 is 16 amino acids. Trimming removed 7 bases from V and 4 bases from J; junction bases left unmatched: 11. As DNA, the CDR3 is TGTGCCAGCACCCAAGGCGGGACAGGGGGTGCCACTGAAGCTTTCTTT. Translation gives CASTQGGTGGATEAFF.

Only a few counts were recorded for this clone. The chain employs TRBV25-1 and TRBJ2-7; D possibly corresponds to TRBD1 (6 bases). V lost 4 bases, J lost 0 bases, and 7 bases lay in between. This CDR3 spans 13 amino acids. The V gene's germline CDR1 is MGHDK and CDR2 SYGVNS. The CDR3 loop reads CASSGDTSYEQYF. CDR3 nucleotide sequence: TGTGCCAGCAGTGGGGACACCTCCTACGAGCAGTACTTC.